This T cell receptor (beta chain) comes out of a study of T cells in localized non-small cell lung cancer. Study results and limitations: The greatest T cell clonality was found in uninvolved adjacent lung (higher than in tumor). The study linked higher blood T cell density to longer overall survival. Tumor samples were not multi-region, leaving intratumor heterogeneity unexcluded.

Measured with immunoSEQ multiplex PCR; TCRdb has only the in-frame clones, and not every one. Among 130,000 or so clones listed, roughly nine tenths were seen once. With regard to this clone: Its specificity is unknown.

The junction had 8 bases not matched to a gene; V was cut back by 5 bases and J by 8 bases. The V gene's germline CDR1 is SGHTA and CDR2 FQGNSA. The CDR3 covers 13 residues. The sample was peripheral blood, taken before any cancer treatment. J is TRBJ1-2 and V is TRBV7-2, with 7 bases fitting TRBD1. The sequence was obtained from a female donor of 60 years or more with stage I lung adenocarcinoma. CDR3 region: CASSIDRVGGYTF. CDR3 DNA sequence: TGTGCCAGCAGCATCGACAGGGTCGGCGGCTACACCTTC. Using reference TRBV7-2 and TRBJ1-2 for the parts outside the CDR3, the full variable domain is GAGVSQSPSNKVTEKGKDVELRCDPISGHTALYWYRQSLGQGLEFLIYFQGNSAPDKSGLPSDRFSAERTGGSVSTLTIQRTQQEDSAVYLCASSIDRVGGYTFGSGTRLTVV.